This TCR beta chain was profiled in a study of shared clonotypes between healthy human individuals. The V gene end was trimmed by 5 bases and the J gene end by 3 bases; junction bases not matched to a gene: 13. Per the germline V gene, CDR1 is SGHNT and CDR2 is YYREEE (reference sequence). This CDR3 is 18 amino acids long. Measured with immunoSEQ multiplex PCR; TCRdb has only the in-frame clones, and not every one. The sample includes some 2,500,000 clones, about nine tenths of them seen just once. The V call is TRBV5-4, the J call TRBJ2-2, with 10 bases fitting TRBD1. The clonotype originates from a man aged 18 to 35 in good health. Some clones in this sample may be carry-over from other donors' samples. Sequenced sample: naive CD4+ T cells from PBMCs. Subset in this sample: CD45RA+ positively selected. Here the CDR3 reads CASSYPGGGQGYTGELFF. The CDR3 nucleotides read TGTGCCAGCAGTTACCCTGGCGGGGGACAGGGGTACACCGGGGAGCTGTTTTTT.